The 18 T cell receptor beta chains below come from one sample, sequenced in a study of monozygotic twins with inflammatory bowel disease (dated by TCRdb to about 2019). Preparation of the library involved 5' RACE. Sequencing was performed on an Illumina HiSeq 2500. Following reprocessing of the reads by TCRdb, the data hold one row per CDR3 protein sequence and no DNA is available. The sample's table lists a count of tens of thousands of distinct CDR3 sequences. The ten biggest clones cover around 6.8% of the sample. Sequencing was performed on blood. The source of these receptors is a human donor with ulcerative colitis or Crohn's disease, or a healthy co-twin of an affected twin (not recorded which).

This chain connects TRBV20-1 to TRBJ2-5; TCRdb proposes TRBD1, but this gene call is untestable without DNA. The CDR3 is 18 amino acids. Germline assignment: CDR1 DFQATT and CDR2 SNEGSKA (reference sequence). The CDR3 protein is CSAYIPGQIEINGETQYF.

The rearrangement joins TRBV2 to TRBJ1-4. This CDR3 spans 12 amino acids. Germline values: CDR1 SNHLY, CDR2 FYNNEI. The chain's CDR3 is CASRERNEKLFF. Complete variable domain (other parts from reference TRBV2 and TRBJ1-4): EPEVTQTPSHQVTQMGQEVILRCVPISNHLYFYWYRQILGQKVEFLVSFYNNEISEKSEIFDDQFSVERPDGSNFTLKIRSTKLEDSAMYFCASRERNEKLFFGSGTQLSVL.

V and J are TRBV7-8 and TRBJ1-1. Germline V gene data show CDR1 as SGHVS and CDR2 as FQNEAQ. The CDR3 contains 16 residues. CDR3 sequence reads: CASSLSRVRLSHEAFF.

This chain connects TRBV20-1 to TRBJ2-1. The CDR3 runs to 12 residues. Per germline, CDR1 DFQATT and CDR2 SNEGSKA (reference sequence). The CDR3 here is CSAISPDNEQFF.

The rearrangement uses TRBV6-5 and TRBJ1-5. This CDR3 has 15 amino acids. Germline V gene sequence: CDR1 MNHEY, CDR2 SVGAGI. The CDR3 sequence is CASSYSLGSNQPQHF.

The chain employs TRBV27 and TRBJ1-2. Germline V gene lookup returns CDR1 MNHEY and CDR2 SMNVEV (reference sequence). The CDR3 is 12 amino acids. CDR3 sequence reads: CASSSRDHGYTF.

CDR3 residues: CASSISGEGNIQYF. The chain joins TRBV19 to TRBJ2-4; TCRdb calls TRBD2, which cannot be checked without DNA. Germline V gene sequence: CDR1 LNHDA, CDR2 SQIVND (reference sequence). The length of the CDR3 is 14 residues.

The chain is built from TRBV15 and TRBJ1-1. In germline, CDR1 is LNHNV, CDR2 YYDKDF (reference sequence). CDR3 length: 14 residues. This chain's CDR3 is CATSRPISGTEAFF.

The gene calls are TRBV5-1 and TRBJ2-1. The length of the CDR3 is 16 residues. CDR1 SGHRS and CDR2 YFSETQ come from the germline V gene. The CDR3 sequence: CASSLADRLDYNEQFF.

The J gene is TRBJ1-5, the V gene TRBV7-9; the TRBD1 assignment by TCRdb is unverifiable without DNA. Germline assignment: CDR1 SEHNR and CDR2 FQNEAQ (reference sequence). The CDR3 totals 17 residues. The CDR3 loop reads CASSPGQTEFSNQPQHF.

The genes are TRBV5-6 and TRBJ1-4. This CDR3 comprises 15 residues. CDR1 and CDR2 from the germline V gene are SGHDT and YYEEEE. CDR3 amino acids: CASSLETAPDEKLFF.

This sequence joins TRBV7-2 and TRBJ2-7; TCRdb returns TRBD2, unconfirmable since there is no DNA. The CDR3 is made up of 16 amino acids. CDR1 SGHTA and CDR2 FQGNSA come from the germline V gene. CDR3 in amino acids: CASSSGLAGVANEQYF.

The chain joins TRBV5-1 to TRBJ1-1; the D call of TRBD1 rests on TCRdb alone, since no DNA is present to check it. The CDR3 consists of 16 residues. The germline gives CDR1 SGHRS, CDR2 YFSETQ. This CDR3 is CASSWDRDFTNTEAFF.

V gene TRBV19 combines with J gene TRBJ1-4; TCRdb designates TRBD1, a call that cannot be tested without DNA. The CDR3 is 12 amino acids. Per germline, CDR1 LNHDA and CDR2 SQIVND (reference sequence). The CDR3 sequence is CASRQGNEKLFF.

The chain couples TRBV20-1 to TRBJ2-5; the D call of TRBD2 rests on TCRdb alone, since no DNA is present to check it. Germline V gives CDR1 DFQATT, CDR2 SNEGSKA (reference sequence). The CDR3 spans 17 residues. CDR3 loop: CSARPWAGTSNSETQYF.

The rearrangement joins TRBV3-1 to TRBJ1-4; TCRdb outputs TRBD1, but without DNA this stays unchecked. The CDR3 is made up of 15 amino acids. Germline CDR1 LGHDT, CDR2 YNNKEL (reference sequence). CDR3 sequence: CASSPRDGTNEKLFF.

The chain couples TRBV5-1 to TRBJ1-4. The CDR3 has 18 amino acids. Germline assignment: CDR1 SGHRS and CDR2 YFSETQ. The CDR3 is CASSLDTREIVPNEKLFF.

This chain connects TRBV5-1 to TRBJ2-3; as DNA is missing, the TRBD2 call by TCRdb cannot be tested. CDR3 length equals 19 residues. Germline V gene sequence: CDR1 SGHRS, CDR2 YFSETQ. CDR3 loop: CASSLSGTSGGYSTDTQYF.